What follows are 21 T cell receptor beta chains derived from one specimen sequenced in a study of CD8 T cells in ankylosing spondylitis. TCRdb redid the calling of the 5' RACE reads with MiXCR, one entry per CDR3 protein. The sample has approximately 350,000 distinct CDR3 sequences; more than 20% are singletons. The sequenced sample was blood, either unsorted or a sorted T cell fraction (not recorded which). Receptors originate from a male donor with ankylosing spondylitis or in good health (not recorded which).

In this sample, this clonotype turned up a few times. The chain recombines TRBV20-1 with TRBJ2-7; 9 nucleotides match TRBD1. This CDR3 contains 16 residues. V lost 5 bases, J lost 0 bases, and 11 bases stayed unmatched. Germline V gene lookup returns CDR1 DFQATT and CDR2 SNEGSKA (reference sequence). CDR3 sequence reads: CSAGLLRTGASYEQYF. The CDR3 DNA sequence: TGCAGTGCTGGCCTCCTCAGGACAGGGGCCTCCTACGAGCAGTACTTC.

This clonotype was detected a few times. The J gene is TRBJ2-7, the V gene TRBV20-1; D ambiguous. The CDR3 totals 13 residues. V was pared by 2 bases and J by 1 base, with 9 bases between. Germline V gene sequence: CDR1 DFQATT, CDR2 SNEGSKA (reference sequence). CDR3 sequence (DNA): TGCAGTGCTAGAAGCCTAGTATCCTACGAGCAGTACTTC. Protein: CSARSLVSYEQYF.

Concerning this clonotype: One end of the junction varies from germline; a read error may be responsible. This sequence joins TRBV2 and TRBJ2-7; perhaps TRBD1 as D (6 bases). The DNA end lines up better with TRBJ2-1; the J call may be wrong. Germline-derived CDR1 and CDR2 are SNHLY and FYNNEI. The CDR3 runs 17 residues. The CDR3 DNA reads as TGTGCCAGCAGCGAAGCCCTAGCCCTCGGGACATCCTACGAGCAGTTCTTC. Its protein is CASSEALALGTSYEQFF.

This clonotype has only a few counts. In DNA form, the CDR3 reads TGTGCCAGCAGCTCCCCAGACAGCGGGGTCTTTACTGAAGCTTTCTTT. It translates to CASSSPDSGVFTEAFF. The V gene is TRBV7-8, the J gene TRBJ1-1, with D tentatively TRBD1 (5 bases). Deletions cut 4 bases from V and 5 bases from J, with 20 bases between. CDR3 size: 16 residues. CDR1 is SGHVS, CDR2 FQNEAQ, per germline.

The rearrangement links TRBV11-1 to TRBJ2-3; 12 nucleotides line up with TRBD2. Germline CDR1 and CDR2: SGHAT and FQDESV (reference sequence). J was trimmed by 3 bases and V by 4 bases; bases with no gene match: 11. This CDR3 spans 18 amino acids. The chain's CDR3 is CASSSGTSGPRGTDTQYF. The CDR3 DNA reads as TGTGCCAGCAGCTCTGGGACTAGCGGGCCCCGGGGTACAGATACGCAGTATTTT.

The chain has TRBV30 and TRBJ2-3; D gene uncertain. Germline lookup yields CDR1 GTSNPN and CDR2 SVGIG (reference sequence). The CDR3 has 13 residues. Trimming cost V 4 bases and J 0 bases, with 8 bases left between them. The CDR3 coding sequence is TGTGCCTGGAATCAGTGGAGCACAGATACGCAGTATTTT. Residues: CAWNQWSTDTQYF.

The V and J genes are TRBV18 and TRBJ2-7; weak D call: TRBD1 (6 bases). Trimming cost V 5 bases and J 2 bases, with 13 bases left between them. The CDR3 is made up of 14 amino acids. Germline CDR1 KGHSH, CDR2 LQKENI. The CDR3 protein is CASSSGQNTYEQYF. The CDR3 region has the DNA TGTGCCAGCTCATCCGGACAGAATACCTACGAGCAGTACTTC.

The chain couples TRBV20-1 to TRBJ2-7; 8 bases line up with TRBD1. Germline CDR1 and CDR2: DFQATT and SNEGSKA (reference sequence). The CDR3 is made up of 13 amino acids. Unmatched junction bases numbered 3, after V lost 1 base and J lost 4 bases. The CDR3 DNA sequence: TGCAGTGCTAGAGGGACAGGGAATTACGAGCAGTACTTC. Translation: CSARGTGNYEQYF.

In its sample, this clonotype was seen a few times. The genes are TRBV29-1 and TRBJ2-5; 12 positions agree with TRBD1. CDR3 size: 11 residues. Germline CDR1 is SQVTM and CDR2 is ANQGSEA. Trimming at V came to 6 bases and at J to 12 bases, leaving 5 bases not matched to a gene. The CDR3 DNA follows: TGCAGCGTGCCCGGGACAGGGGGCAAGTACTTC. Residues: CSVPGTGGKYF. The whole variable domain, filled in from reference TRBV29-1 and TRBJ2-5, reads SAVISQKPSRDICQRGTSLTIQCQVDSQVTMMFWYRQQPGQSLTLIATANQGSEATYESGFVIDKFPISRPNLTFSTLTVSNMSPEDSSIYLCSVPGTGGKYFGPGTRLLVL.

This clonotype showed up just a few times. The rearrangement joins TRBV12-3 or TRBV12-4 to TRBJ2-2; tentatively, D is TRBD1 (6 bases). The CDR3 consists of 15 residues. The V end was cut by 3 bases, the J end by 0 bases, with 8 bases between. The CDR3 reads CASSLGAPNTGELFF. The DNA for the CDR3 is TGTGCCAGCAGTTTGGGGGCTCCGAACACCGGGGAGCTGTTTTTT.

This clonotype was observed a handful of times. The chain couples TRBV21-1 to TRBJ2-3; TRBD1, the D gene given by the table, was not confirmed from the DNA. TRBV21-1 is recorded as a pseudogene. This CDR3 has 17 residues. The CDR3, as DNA: TGTGCCAGCAGCCGGACAGGCAGGACAGGGAGCACAGATACGCAGTATTTT. It specifies CASSRTGRTGSTDTQYF.

The CDR3 spells CASSSGGGVLTDTQYF. CDR3 sequence (DNA): TGTGCCAGCAGCTCCGGCGGGGGTGTCCTCACAGATACGCAGTATTTT. The chain combines TRBV11-2 with TRBJ2-3; 7 positions match TRBD2. CDR1 is SGHAT, CDR2 FQNNGV, per germline. Trimming removed 4 bases from V and 2 bases from J; junction bases left unmatched: 9. The CDR3 extends over 16 amino acids.

The V and J genes are TRBV6-5 and TRBJ2-2; 10 bases map to TRBD1. V trimming: 0 bases; J trimming: 5 bases; junction bases outside the gene matches: 9. The CDR3 runs 18 residues. The germline V gene has CDR1 MNHEY and CDR2 SVGAGI. This CDR3 is CASSYSAVGTGATGELFF. As DNA, the CDR3 is TGTGCCAGCAGTTACTCGGCTGTGGGGACAGGGGCGACCGGGGAGCTGTTTTTT.

This clonotype turned up a few times. The chain couples TRBV3-1 to TRBJ2-3; 11 bases line up with TRBD2. CDR3 length: 16 amino acids. CDR1 is LGHDT, CDR2 YNNKEL, per germline (reference sequence). J gave up 6 bases and V 4 bases, and 9 bases lay outside the gene matches. CDR3 sequence reads: CASSPDSGGAWDTQYF. The DNA for the CDR3 is TGTGCCAGCAGCCCTGATAGCGGGGGGGCCTGGGATACGCAGTATTTT.

The chain employs TRBV27 and TRBJ2-7; TRBD1 matches 9 bases. With 10 bases clipped from V and 5 bases from J, the junction kept 12 bases outside the gene matches. The CDR3 consists of 14 residues. The germline gives CDR1 MNHEY, CDR2 SMNVEV (reference sequence). CDR3 nucleotides: TGTGCCACCTGTGGCGACAGGGGGTGCCACGAGCAGTACTTC. Protein sequence: CATCGDRGCHEQYF.

The chain links TRBV29-1 to TRBJ2-2; D may match TRBD1 or TRBD2 (5 bases each). CDR3 length: 19 amino acids. The V end was cut by 1 base, the J end by 6 bases, with 27 bases between. Per germline, CDR1 SQVTM and CDR2 ANQGSEA. Written as DNA, the CDR3 is TGCAGCGTTGAAGTTATTCGGGATGACAGCCCCTCGGCGGCCGGGGAGCTGTTTTTT. This codes for CSVEVIRDDSPSAAGELFF.

This clonotype has just one count. This rearrangement joins TRBV13 to TRBJ2-7, with 9 bases identical to TRBD1. The length of the CDR3 is 16 residues. Losses at the gene ends were 5 bases for V and 1 base for J; bases not matched to a gene: 9. The V gene's germline CDR1 is PRHDT and CDR2 FYEKMQ (reference sequence). The CDR3 spells CASSRQGGGRSYEQYF. The CDR3 DNA reads as TGTGCCAGCAGCCGACAGGGGGGAGGGAGGTCCTACGAGCAGTACTTC.

CDR3 residues: CSVYDRDYEQYF. CDR3 DNA sequence: TGCAGCGTATACGACAGAGACTACGAGCAGTACTTC. The chain has TRBV29-1 and TRBJ2-7, with a tentative D call TRBD1 (5 bases). Trimming shortened V by 6 bases and J by 3 bases, and 12 bases separated the two germline ends. Germline assignment: CDR1 SQVTM and CDR2 ANQGSEA. The CDR3 is 12 residues long.

This clonotype was found a few times. The rearrangement uses TRBV29-1 and TRBJ2-1; 8 positions match TRBD1. This CDR3 region has 12 residues. Germline lookup yields CDR1 SQVTM and CDR2 ANQGSEA. V shed 6 bases, J shed 10 bases, and the junction held 8 bases outside the gene matches. The CDR3 DNA sequence: TGCAGCGTCCTCGGACAGGGCGGAGAGCAGTTCTTC. Its translation: CSVLGQGGEQFF.

This CDR3 reads CASLGGSGGINEQFF. DNA of the CDR3: TGTGCTTCCTTAGGGGGCAGCGGGGGGATAAATGAGCAGTTCTTC. The gene calls are TRBV6-1 and TRBJ2-1, with TRBD2 matching 9 bases. The CDR3 extends over 15 amino acids. Germline CDR1 reads MNHNS; CDR2 reads SASEGT.

This clonotype has only a few counts. The chain joins TRBV5-1 to TRBJ2-1, with a tentative D call TRBD1 (5 bases). Between the trimmed V and J ends, which lost 4 bases and 0 bases, there was a span of 11 bases. The CDR3 runs 15 residues. Per germline, CDR1 SGHRS and CDR2 YFSETQ. In nucleotides, the CDR3 is TGCGCCAGCAGCCTACAGGAGAGCTCCTACAATGAGCAGTTCTTC. Translation gives CASSLQESSYNEQFF.